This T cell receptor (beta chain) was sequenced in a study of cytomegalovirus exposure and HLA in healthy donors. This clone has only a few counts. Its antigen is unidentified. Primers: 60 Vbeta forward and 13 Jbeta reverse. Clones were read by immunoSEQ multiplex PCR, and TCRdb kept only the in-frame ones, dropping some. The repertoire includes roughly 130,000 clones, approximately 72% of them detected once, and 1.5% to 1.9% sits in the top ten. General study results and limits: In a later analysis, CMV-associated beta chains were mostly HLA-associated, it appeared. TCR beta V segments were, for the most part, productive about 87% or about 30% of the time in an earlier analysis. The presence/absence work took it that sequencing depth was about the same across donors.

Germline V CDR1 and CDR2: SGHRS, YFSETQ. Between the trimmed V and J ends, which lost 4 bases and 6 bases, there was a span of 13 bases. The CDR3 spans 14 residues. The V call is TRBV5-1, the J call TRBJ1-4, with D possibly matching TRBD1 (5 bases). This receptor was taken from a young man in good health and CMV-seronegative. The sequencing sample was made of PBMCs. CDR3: CASSGSQGHEKLFF. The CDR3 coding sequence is TGCGCCAGCAGCGGGTCGCAGGGTCATGAAAAACTGTTTTTT.